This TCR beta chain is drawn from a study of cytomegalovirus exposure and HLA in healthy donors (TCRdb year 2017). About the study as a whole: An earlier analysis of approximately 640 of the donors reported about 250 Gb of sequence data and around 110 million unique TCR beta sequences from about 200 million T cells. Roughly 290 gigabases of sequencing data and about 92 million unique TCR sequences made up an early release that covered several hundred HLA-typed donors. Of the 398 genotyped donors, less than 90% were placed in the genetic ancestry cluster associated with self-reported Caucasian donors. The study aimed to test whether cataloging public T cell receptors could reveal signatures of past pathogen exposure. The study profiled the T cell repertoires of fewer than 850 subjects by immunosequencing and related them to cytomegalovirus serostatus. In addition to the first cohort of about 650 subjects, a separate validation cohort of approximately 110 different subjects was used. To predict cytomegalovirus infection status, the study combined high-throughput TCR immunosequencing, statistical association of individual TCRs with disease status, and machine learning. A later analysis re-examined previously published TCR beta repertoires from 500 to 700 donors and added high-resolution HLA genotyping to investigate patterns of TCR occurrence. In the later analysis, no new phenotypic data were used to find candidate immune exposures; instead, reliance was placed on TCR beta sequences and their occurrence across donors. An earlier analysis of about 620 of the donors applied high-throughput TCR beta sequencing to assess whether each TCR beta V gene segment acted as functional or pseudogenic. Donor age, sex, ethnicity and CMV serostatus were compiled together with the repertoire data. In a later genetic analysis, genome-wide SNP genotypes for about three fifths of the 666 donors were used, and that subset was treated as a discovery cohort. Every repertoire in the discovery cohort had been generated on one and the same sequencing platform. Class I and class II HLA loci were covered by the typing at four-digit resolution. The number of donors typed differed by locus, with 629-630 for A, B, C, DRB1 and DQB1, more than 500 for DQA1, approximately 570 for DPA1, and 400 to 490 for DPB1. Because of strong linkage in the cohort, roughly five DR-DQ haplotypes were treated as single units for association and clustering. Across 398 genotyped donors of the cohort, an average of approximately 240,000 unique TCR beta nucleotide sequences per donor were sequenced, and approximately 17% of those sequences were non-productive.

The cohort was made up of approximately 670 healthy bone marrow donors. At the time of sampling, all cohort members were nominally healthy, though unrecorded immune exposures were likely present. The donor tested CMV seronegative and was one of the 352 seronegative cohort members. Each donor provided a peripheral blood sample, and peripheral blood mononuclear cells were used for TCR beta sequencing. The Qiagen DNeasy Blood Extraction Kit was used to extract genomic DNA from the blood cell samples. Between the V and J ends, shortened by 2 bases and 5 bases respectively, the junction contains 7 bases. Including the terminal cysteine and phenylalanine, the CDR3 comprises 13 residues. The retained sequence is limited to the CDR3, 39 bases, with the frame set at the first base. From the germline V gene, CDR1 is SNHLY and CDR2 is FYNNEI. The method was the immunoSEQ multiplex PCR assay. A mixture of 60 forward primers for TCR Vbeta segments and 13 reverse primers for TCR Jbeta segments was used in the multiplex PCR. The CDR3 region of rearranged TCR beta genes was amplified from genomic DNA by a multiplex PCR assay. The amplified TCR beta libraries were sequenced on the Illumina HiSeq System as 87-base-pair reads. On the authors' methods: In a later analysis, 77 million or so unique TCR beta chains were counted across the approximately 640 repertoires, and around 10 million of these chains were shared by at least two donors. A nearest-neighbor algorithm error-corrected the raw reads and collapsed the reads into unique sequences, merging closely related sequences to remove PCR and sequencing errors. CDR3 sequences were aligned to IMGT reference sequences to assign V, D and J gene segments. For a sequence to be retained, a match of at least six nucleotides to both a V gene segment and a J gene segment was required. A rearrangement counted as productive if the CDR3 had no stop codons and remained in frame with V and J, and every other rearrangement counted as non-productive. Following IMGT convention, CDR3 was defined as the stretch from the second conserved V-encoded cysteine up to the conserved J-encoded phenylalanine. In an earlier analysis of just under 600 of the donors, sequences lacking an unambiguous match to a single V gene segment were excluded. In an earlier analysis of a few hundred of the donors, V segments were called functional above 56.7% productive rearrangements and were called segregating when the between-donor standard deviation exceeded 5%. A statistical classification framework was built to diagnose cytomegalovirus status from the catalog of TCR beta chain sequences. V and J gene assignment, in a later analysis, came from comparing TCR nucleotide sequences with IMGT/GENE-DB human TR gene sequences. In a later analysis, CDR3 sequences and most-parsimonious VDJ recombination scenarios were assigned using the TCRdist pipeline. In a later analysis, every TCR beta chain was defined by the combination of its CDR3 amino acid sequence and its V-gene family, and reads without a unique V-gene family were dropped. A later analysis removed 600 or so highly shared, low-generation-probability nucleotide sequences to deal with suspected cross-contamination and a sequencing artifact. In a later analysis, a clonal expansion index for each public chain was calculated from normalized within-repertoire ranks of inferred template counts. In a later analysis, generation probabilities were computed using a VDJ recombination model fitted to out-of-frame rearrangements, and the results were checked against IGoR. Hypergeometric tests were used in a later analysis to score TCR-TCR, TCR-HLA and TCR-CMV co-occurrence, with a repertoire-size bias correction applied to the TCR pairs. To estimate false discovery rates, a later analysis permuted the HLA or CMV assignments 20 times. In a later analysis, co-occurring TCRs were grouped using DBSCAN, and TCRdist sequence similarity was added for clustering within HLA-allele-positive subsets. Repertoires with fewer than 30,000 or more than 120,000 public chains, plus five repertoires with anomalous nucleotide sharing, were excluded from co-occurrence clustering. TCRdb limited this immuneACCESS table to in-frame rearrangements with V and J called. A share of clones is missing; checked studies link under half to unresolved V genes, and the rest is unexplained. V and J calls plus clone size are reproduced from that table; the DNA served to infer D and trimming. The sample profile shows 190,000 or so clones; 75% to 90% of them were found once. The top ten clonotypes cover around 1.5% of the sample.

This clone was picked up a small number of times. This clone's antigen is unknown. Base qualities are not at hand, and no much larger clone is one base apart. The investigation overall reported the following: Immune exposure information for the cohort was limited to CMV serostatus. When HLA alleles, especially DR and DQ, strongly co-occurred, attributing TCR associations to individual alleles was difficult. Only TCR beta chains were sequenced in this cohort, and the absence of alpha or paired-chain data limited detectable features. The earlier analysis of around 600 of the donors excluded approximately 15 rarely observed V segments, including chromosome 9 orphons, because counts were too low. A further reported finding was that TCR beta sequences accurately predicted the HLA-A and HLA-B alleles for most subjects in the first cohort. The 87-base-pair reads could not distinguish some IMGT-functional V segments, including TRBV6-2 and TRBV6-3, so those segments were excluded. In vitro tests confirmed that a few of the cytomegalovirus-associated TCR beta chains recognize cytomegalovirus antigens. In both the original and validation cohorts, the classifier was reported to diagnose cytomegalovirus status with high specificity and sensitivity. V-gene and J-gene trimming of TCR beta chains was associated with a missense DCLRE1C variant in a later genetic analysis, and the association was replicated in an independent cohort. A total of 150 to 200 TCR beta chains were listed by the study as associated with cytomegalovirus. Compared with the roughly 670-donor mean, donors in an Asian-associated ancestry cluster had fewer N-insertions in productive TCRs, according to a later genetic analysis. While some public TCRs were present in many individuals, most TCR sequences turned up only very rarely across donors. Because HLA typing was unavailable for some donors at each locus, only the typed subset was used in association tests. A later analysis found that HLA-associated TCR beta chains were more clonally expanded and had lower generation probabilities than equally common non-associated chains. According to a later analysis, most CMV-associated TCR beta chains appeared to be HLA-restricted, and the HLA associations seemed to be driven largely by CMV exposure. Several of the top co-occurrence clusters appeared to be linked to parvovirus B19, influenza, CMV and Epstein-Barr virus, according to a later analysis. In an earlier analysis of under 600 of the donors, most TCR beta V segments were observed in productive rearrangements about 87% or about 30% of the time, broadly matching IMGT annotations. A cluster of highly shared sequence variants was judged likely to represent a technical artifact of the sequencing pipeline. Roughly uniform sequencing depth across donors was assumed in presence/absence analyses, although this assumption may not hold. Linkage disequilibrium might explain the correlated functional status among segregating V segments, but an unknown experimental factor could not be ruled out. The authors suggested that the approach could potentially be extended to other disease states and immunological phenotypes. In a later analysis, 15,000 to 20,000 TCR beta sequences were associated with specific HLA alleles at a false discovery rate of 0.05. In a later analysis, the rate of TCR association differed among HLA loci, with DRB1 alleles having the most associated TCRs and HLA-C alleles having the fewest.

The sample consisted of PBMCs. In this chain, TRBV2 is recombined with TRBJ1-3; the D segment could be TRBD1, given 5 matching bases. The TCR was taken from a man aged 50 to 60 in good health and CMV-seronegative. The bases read TGTGCCAGCAGTGAACAGGGCAGAAACACCATATATTTT. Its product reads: CASSEQGRNTIYF.